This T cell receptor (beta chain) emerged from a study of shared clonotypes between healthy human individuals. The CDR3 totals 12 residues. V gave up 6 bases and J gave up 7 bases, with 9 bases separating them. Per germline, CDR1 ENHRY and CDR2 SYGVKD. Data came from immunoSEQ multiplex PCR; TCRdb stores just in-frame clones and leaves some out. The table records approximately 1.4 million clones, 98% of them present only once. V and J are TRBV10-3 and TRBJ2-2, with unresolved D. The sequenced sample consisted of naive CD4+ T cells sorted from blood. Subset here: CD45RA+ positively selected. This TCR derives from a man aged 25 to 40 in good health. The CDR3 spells CAISSPGGELFF. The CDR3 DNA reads TGTGCCATCAGCTCCCCCGGCGGGGAGCTGTTTTTT.